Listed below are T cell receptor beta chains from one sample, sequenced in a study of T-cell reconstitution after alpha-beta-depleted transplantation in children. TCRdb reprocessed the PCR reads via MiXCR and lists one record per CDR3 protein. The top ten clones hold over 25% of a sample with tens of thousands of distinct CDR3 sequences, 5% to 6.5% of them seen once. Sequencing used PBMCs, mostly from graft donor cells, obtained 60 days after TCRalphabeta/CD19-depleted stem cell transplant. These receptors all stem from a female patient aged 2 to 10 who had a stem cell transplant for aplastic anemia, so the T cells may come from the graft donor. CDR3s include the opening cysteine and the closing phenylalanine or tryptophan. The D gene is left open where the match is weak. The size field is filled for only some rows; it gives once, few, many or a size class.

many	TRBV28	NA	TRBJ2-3	CASSPRIRGVTQYF	TGTGCCAGCAGTCCAAGGATCAGGGGAGTCACGCAGTATTTT
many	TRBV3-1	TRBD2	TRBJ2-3	CASSPSGGADTQYF	TGTGCCAGCAGCCCGTCTGGGGGGGCAGATACGCAGTATTTT
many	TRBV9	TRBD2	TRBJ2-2	CASSVVGLAGVTGELFF	TGTGCCAGCAGCGTAGTGGGGCTAGCGGGAGTTACCGGGGAGCTGTTTTTT
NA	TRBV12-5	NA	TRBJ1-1	CASGTEPNTEAFF	TGTGCTAGTGGGACAGAGCCGAACACTGAAGCTTTCTTT
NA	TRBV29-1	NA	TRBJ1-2	CSVEGQTDYGYTF	TGCAGCGTTGAAGGGCAGACCGACTATGGCTACACCTTC
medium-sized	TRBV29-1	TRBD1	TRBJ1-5	CSVADRAGDQPQHF	TGCAGCGTTGCGGACAGGGCGGGGGATCAGCCCCAGCATTTT
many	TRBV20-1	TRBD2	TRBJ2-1	CSAPATSREQFF	TGCAGTGCTCCGGCGACTAGCCGGGAGCAGTTCTTC
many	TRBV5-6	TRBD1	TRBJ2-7	CASSSWDRYSHEQYF	TGTGCCAGCAGCTCCTGGGACAGGTATTCCCACGAGCAGTACTTC
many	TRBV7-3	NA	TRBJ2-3	CASSLMGGGLTDTQYF	TGTGCCAGCAGCTTAATGGGGGGCGGACTCACAGATACGCAGTATTTT
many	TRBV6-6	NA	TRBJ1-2	CASSQANYGYTF	TGTGCCAGCAGTCAGGCTAACTATGGCTACACCTTC
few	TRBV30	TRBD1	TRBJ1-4	CAWARDRGEKLFF	TGTGCCTGGGCCCGGGACAGGGGGGAAAAACTGTTTTTT
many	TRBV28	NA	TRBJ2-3	CASSLRRTPSTDTQYF	TGTGCCAGCAGTCTGCGGCGGACCCCTAGCACAGATACGCAGTATTTT
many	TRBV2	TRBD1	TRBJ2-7	CASKRQGRDEQYF	TGTGCCAGCAAAAGACAGGGACGAGACGAGCAGTACTTC
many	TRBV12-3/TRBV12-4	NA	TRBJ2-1	CASSFWADYNEQFF	TGTGCCAGCAGTTTTTGGGCGGACTACAATGAGCAGTTCTTC
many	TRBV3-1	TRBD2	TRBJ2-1	CASSQDLAGTTYNEQFF	TGTGCCAGCAGCCAAGATCTTGCCGGGACTACCTACAATGAGCAGTTCTTC
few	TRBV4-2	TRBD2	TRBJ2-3	CASSDRGSGRPHTQYF	TGTGCCAGCAGCGATAGGGGAAGCGGGAGGCCCCACACGCAGTATTTT
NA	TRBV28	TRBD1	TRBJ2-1	CASSFDRAVVEQFF	TGTGCCAGCAGTTTCGACAGGGCGGTGGTAGAGCAGTTCTTC
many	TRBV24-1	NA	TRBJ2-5	CATSDLTEFQETQYF	TGTGCCACCAGTGATTTGACAGAATTCCAAGAGACCCAGTACTTC
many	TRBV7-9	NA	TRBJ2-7	CASSSRPGTDSYEQYF	TGTGCCAGCAGCTCCCGCCCCGGGACGGATTCCTACGAGCAGTACTTC
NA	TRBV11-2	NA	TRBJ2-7	CASSLGASRYF	TGTGCCAGCAGCTTAGGGGCTAGCCGGTACTTC
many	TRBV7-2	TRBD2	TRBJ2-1	CASSFDTAGAQKQFF	TGTGCCAGCAGCTTCGACACAGCGGGGGCCCAAAAGCAGTTCTTC
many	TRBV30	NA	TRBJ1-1	CAWSVYRINTEAFF	TGTGCCTGGAGTGTATACAGGATCAACACTGAAGCTTTCTTT
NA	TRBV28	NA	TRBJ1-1	CASNPIGGQGAEAFF	TGTGCCAGCAACCCGATCGGGGGGCAAGGCGCTGAAGCTTTCTTT
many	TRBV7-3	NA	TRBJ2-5	CASSLKPQETQYF	TGTGCCAGCAGCTTAAAGCCTCAAGAGACCCAGTACTTC
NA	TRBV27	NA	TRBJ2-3	CASNRLWGREDTQYF	TGTGCCAGCAACCGCCTTTGGGGGCGGGAAGATACGCAGTATTTT
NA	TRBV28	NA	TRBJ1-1	CASSLDLALGDTEAFF	TGTGCCAGCAGTTTAGATTTGGCACTAGGGGATACTGAAGCTTTCTTT
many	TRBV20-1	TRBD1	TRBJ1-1	CSARQGQTEAFF	TGCAGTGCTCGACAGGGGCAGACTGAAGCTTTCTTT
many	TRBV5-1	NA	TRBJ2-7	CASSLGGGYEQYF	TGCGCCAGCAGCTTGGGAGGGGGCTACGAGCAGTACTTC
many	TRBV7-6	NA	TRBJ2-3	CASSLIRAAAGSTDTQYF	TGTGCCAGCAGCTTAATCAGGGCGGCAGCGGGTAGCACAGATACGCAGTATTTT
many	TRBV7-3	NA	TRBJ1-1	CASSLRGGGNTEAFF	TGTGCCAGCAGCTTAAGGGGAGGCGGAAACACTGAAGCTTTCTTT
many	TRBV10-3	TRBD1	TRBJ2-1	CAISDGTGQNLNEQFF	TGTGCCATCAGTGATGGGACGGGACAGAACCTCAATGAGCAGTTCTTC
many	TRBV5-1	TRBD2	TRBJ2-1	CASSWGGNGLASNEQFF	TGCGCCAGCAGCTGGGGCGGAAACGGACTAGCGTCCAATGAGCAGTTCTTC
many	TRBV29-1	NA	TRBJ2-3	CSVQIRGVLAGSSTDTQYF	TGCAGCGTTCAAATCAGGGGTGTTTTAGCGGGTTCGAGCACAGATACGCAGTATTTT
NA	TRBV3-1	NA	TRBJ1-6	CASSQGGNFNSPLHF	TGTGCCAGCAGCCAAGGCGGGAATTTTAATTCACCCCTCCACTTT
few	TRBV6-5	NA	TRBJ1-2	CASSYDSDYGYTF	TGTGCCAGCAGTTACGATTCGGATTATGGCTACACCTTC
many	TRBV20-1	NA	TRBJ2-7	CSATPPRYSYEQYF	TGCAGTGCTACCCCCCCACGTTACTCCTACGAGCAGTACTTC
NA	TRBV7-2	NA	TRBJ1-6	CASSLRLDSPLHF	TGTGCCAGCAGCTTAAGGCTTGATTCACCCCTCCACTTT
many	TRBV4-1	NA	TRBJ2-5	CASSDRDPALFQETQYF	TGCGCCAGCAGCGACCGGGACCCGGCCCTTTTCCAAGAGACCCAGTACTTC
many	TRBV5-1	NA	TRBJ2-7	CASSPRGDREQYF	TGCGCCAGCAGCCCGAGAGGGGATCGAGAGCAGTACTTC
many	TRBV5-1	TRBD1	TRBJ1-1	CASSPQGAAEAFF	TGCGCCAGTTCCCCACAGGGGGCGGCTGAAGCTTTCTTT
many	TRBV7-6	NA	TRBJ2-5	CASSLAVGPETQYF	TGTGCCAGCAGCTTAGCGGTGGGGCCAGAGACCCAGTACTTC
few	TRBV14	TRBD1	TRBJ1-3	CASSPTGTGNTIYF	TGTGCCAGCAGCCCGACAGGGACTGGAAACACCATATATTTT
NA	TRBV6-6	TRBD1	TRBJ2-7	CASSYGTGTYEQYF	TGTGCCAGCAGTTACGGGACAGGGACCTACGAGCAGTACTTC
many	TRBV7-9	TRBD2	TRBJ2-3	CASSLAGLAGSPWSTDTQYF	TGTGCCAGCAGCTTAGCGGGACTAGCGGGGTCCCCTTGGAGCACAGATACGCAGTATTTT
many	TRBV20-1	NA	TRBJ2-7	CSAFRHPPYEQYF	TGCAGTGCCTTCCGTCATCCGCCCTACGAGCAGTACTTC
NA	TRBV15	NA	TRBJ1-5	CATSANRDRPQHF	TGTGCCACCAGCGCTAACCGGGATCGGCCCCAGCATTTT
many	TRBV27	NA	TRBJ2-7	CASIPDSGSGSYEQYF	TGTGCCAGCATTCCTGATTCGGGTAGCGGCTCCTACGAGCAGTACTTC
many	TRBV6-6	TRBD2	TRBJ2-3	CASSYVAGGADTQYF	TGTGCCAGCAGTTACGTAGCGGGAGGAGCAGATACGCAGTATTTT
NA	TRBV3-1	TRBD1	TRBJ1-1	CASSRGTGDRAFF	TGTGCCAGCAGCCGAGGGACAGGGGATAGGGCTTTCTTT
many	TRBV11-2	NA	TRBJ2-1	CASSLDPWDNNEQFF	TGTGCCAGCAGCTTAGACCCTTGGGACAACAATGAGCAGTTCTTC
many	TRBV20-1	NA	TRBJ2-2	CSARARGTDTGELFF	TGCAGTGCTAGAGCCCGGGGAACGGACACCGGGGAGCTGTTTTTT